The subject of this entry is one T cell receptor (beta chain). Its antigen remains unknown. Regarding time point: patch test 3, about 24 weeks after DPC sensitization. Treatment indicated: therapeutic diphenylcyclopropenone sensitization with weekly scalp DPC. The record originates from a study of human T cells and chemical hapten exposure. About the study: The upper back received 0.01% DPC by patch testing, with results read at 6 days.

TCRdb redid the calling of the RACE reads with MiXCR, one entry per CDR3 protein. This sample carries 90,000 to 140,000 distinct CDR3 sequences, about 34% of them seen once, and the ten largest clones take roughly 3%. Study outcomes and limitations: Having alopecia, donors may respond immunologically unlike healthy people.

Germline trimming cut 2 bases from V and 3 bases from J; bases unmatched to any gene: 8. The CDR3 covers 17 residues. Germline CDR1 SGHRS, CDR2 YFSETQ. The TCR sequence derives from a man aged 40-55 years with alopecia areata. Some clones in this sample may be carry-over from other donors' samples. The sample here was whole blood, taken in connection with sensitization to the hapten diphenylcyclopropenone (DPC). This chain links TRBV5-1 with TRBJ2-2; 9 bases map to TRBD2. This CDR3 is CASSFGGASGDTGELFF. CDR3 DNA sequence: TGCGCCAGCAGCTTTGGTGGGGCTAGCGGGGACACCGGGGAGCTGTTTTTT.